The rows below give T cell receptor beta chains drawn from one sample of a study of identifying expanded T cells in peripheral blood. Libraries were prepared by immunoSEQ multiplex PCR; TCRdb keeps only in-frame clonotypes and omits some of them. The sample holds roughly 56,000 clones, about four fifths seen once. Sequenced input: blood. The receptor source for this set is a person between 18 and 70 years old in good health. Both conserved end residues are part of each CDR3. The D gene is left open where the match is weak. Clone size, where shown, is once, few, many, or a class for clones that have expanded.

d_call	clone_size	v_call	j_call	cdr3_aa	cdr3_nt
TRBD2	few	TRBV4-1	TRBJ2-1	CASSQEAGGGSEQFF	TGCGCCAGCAGCCAAGAAGCGGGAGGTGGGAGTGAGCAGTTCTTC
TRBD2	once	TRBV11-2	TRBJ2-5	CASRIAGGQETQYF	TGTGCCAGCAGGATAGCGGGAGGGCAGGAGACCCAGTACTTC
NA	NA	TRBV5-4	TRBJ2-1	CASSLDSAAYNEQFF	TGTGCCAGCAGCTTGGATTCGGCAGCCTACAATGAGCAGTTCTTC
TRBD2	once	TRBV5-4	TRBJ2-5	CASSGGLAGGKETQYF	TGTGCCAGCAGCGGGGGACTAGCGGGAGGGAAAGAGACCCAGTACTTC
NA	NA	TRBV4-2	TRBJ2-3	CASSQDLASTDTQYF	TGTGCCAGCAGCCAAGATTTAGCTAGCACAGATACGCAGTATTTT
NA	NA	TRBV27	TRBJ2-7	CASRSHSREQYF	TGTGCCAGCAGATCACACTCTCGCGAGCAGTACTTC
NA	NA	TRBV30	TRBJ2-2	CAWTPLAVGGELFF	TGTGCCTGGACCCCACTAGCCGTGGGCGGGGAGCTGTTTTTT
NA	NA	TRBV7-2	TRBJ2-7	CASSVLGSDYEQYF	TGTGCCAGCAGCGTCCTAGGGTCAGACTACGAGCAGTACTTC
TRBD1	many	TRBV5-8	TRBJ2-7	CASSLGGTGASEQYF	TGTGCCAGCAGCTTGGGCGGGACAGGGGCCAGCGAGCAGTACTTC
NA	once	TRBV27	TRBJ2-7	CASRGTGYYEQYF	TGTGCCAGCCGTGGGACGGGGTACTACGAGCAGTACTTC
NA	NA	TRBV4-1	TRBJ1-5	CASSQPAPGEGQNQPQHF	TGCGCCAGCAGCCAACCAGCCCCCGGGGAGGGACAAAATCAGCCCCAGCATTTT
NA	NA	TRBV5-1	TRBJ2-1	CASSFMAGPSYNEQFF	TGCGCCAGCAGCTTCATGGCGGGGCCCTCCTACAATGAGCAGTTCTTC
TRBD1	NA	TRBV5-1	TRBJ1-1	CASSSGQGWATEAFF	TGCGCCAGCAGCTCGGGACAGGGCTGGGCCACTGAAGCTTTCTTT
NA	NA	TRBV2	TRBJ2-2	CASSAGPAGELFF	TGTGCCAGCAGTGCGGGACCCGCCGGGGAGCTGTTTTTT
NA	NA	TRBV7-8	TRBJ2-5	CASSLAHGVTETQYF	TGTGCCAGCAGCTTAGCTCATGGGGTAACGGAGACCCAGTACTTC
NA	once	TRBV14	TRBJ2-5	CASSQDTAGRTQYF	TGTGCCAGCAGCCAAGATACGGCGGGGAGGACCCAGTACTTC
NA	NA	TRBV28	TRBJ1-2	CASTSGPNYGYTF	TGTGCCAGCACGTCAGGGCCTAACTATGGCTACACCTTC
NA	NA	TRBV7-9	TRBJ1-3	CASSEGTSGNTIYF	TGTGCCAGCAGCGAGGGGACAAGTGGAAACACCATATATTTT